This T cell receptor beta chain was recovered during a study of T cell clones after liver transplantation. The wider study: TCRbeta sequencing after a pre-transplant mixed lymphocyte reaction identified graft-donor-reactive clones, later tracked in post-transplant blood. The study's findings and limits: Post-transplant, graft-donor-reactive CD4 TCRbeta sequences in blood dropped significantly in most of the 8 subjects. Graft donor-reactive T cells possibly entered the graft instead of undergoing deletion.

Germline CDR1 SGHNT, CDR2 YYREEE (reference sequence). The CDR3 has 13 residues. Repertoires were generated with immunoSEQ multiplex PCR, while TCRdb's copy carries only in-frame clones and drops some. The data hold about 120,000 clones, with less than 95% observed a single time. A remark on this clone: As yet, its antigen is unknown.

The sequence derives from a human patient who received a liver transplant. Part of the T cells may come from the graft donor. Sample: CD4+ T cells from blood, taken 12 months after liver transplant. V and J are TRBV5-4 and TRBJ2-1, with D perhaps given as TRBD1 or TRBD2 (5 bases each). The CDR3 protein is CAGSASQVNEQFF. The CDR3 nucleotides read TGTGCTGGGAGCGCGTCACAGGTGAATGAGCAGTTCTTC.